Listed here are 14 T cell receptor beta chains from one sample, sequenced in a study of T cells after posttransplantation cyclophosphamide (dated by TCRdb to 2016 to 2018). Libraries were built with the immunoSEQ multiplex PCR assay. TCRdb carries this immuneACCESS record with in-frame sequences only. Its versions omit some clonotypes, under half of them owing to an unresolved V gene in the studies checked, with the rest unexplained. There are more than 40,000 clones in this sample, and none of them is a singleton. The ten largest clonotypes hold 2.2% of the sample. The sequenced sample consisted of PBMCs. These receptors all stem from a man aged 35-49 years in good health, CMV-negative, and a related stem cell transplant donor.

This clone was seen many times. The V gene is TRBV14, the J gene TRBJ2-7; D gene ambiguous. Per germline, CDR1 SGHDN and CDR2 FVKESK. Trimming removed 0 bases at V and 4 bases at J, with 7 bases between. This CDR3 has 13 residues. The CDR3 sequence: CASSQDPLYEQYF. The CDR3 DNA is TGTGCCAGCAGCCAAGATCCCCTTTACGAGCAGTACTTC.

This clone was detected ten times or more. The chain recombines TRBV10-3 with TRBJ2-3; the D gene is possibly TRBD1 (5 bases). V was trimmed by 6 bases and J by 2 bases, leaving 12 bases between them. The CDR3 runs to 14 residues. Germline V CDR1 and CDR2: ENHRY, SYGVKD. The CDR3 DNA reads TGTGCCATCAGGGAAGGGGAAATCACAGATACGCAGTATTTT. It translates to CAIREGEITDTQYF.

Many counts were recorded for this clone. This chain links TRBV4-2 with TRBJ2-1; D unresolved. The CDR3 extends over 15 amino acids. V was pared by 0 bases and J by 0 bases, with 6 bases between. Germline V gives CDR1 LGHNA, CDR2 YNFKEQ. The CDR3 is CASSQDSSSYNEQFF. Written as DNA, the CDR3 is TGTGCCAGCAGCCAAGACTCGAGCTCCTACAATGAGCAGTTCTTC.

This clone has ten or more counts. The chain carries TRBV5-1 and TRBJ1-3; TRBD1 matches 9 bases. Germline V CDR1 and CDR2: SGHRS, YFSETQ. The CDR3 spans 15 residues. The V gene end was trimmed by 4 bases and the J gene end by 6 bases; junction bases not matched to a gene: 8. The CDR3 DNA reads TGCGCCAGCAGCCGGGACCGACAGGGGGAAAACACCATATATTTT. It is translated as CASSRDRQGENTIYF.

This clone was detected ten times or more. The rearrangement links TRBV11-2 to TRBJ1-1; D possibly corresponds to TRBD1 (5 bases). This CDR3 comprises 14 residues. The germline V and J ends were trimmed by 0 bases and 4 bases, with 9 bases remaining between them. The germline CDR1 and CDR2 sequences are SGHAT and FQNNGV. The CDR3 region is CASSLDLGGTEAFF. The CDR3 coding sequence is TGTGCCAGCAGCTTAGATCTGGGGGGCACTGAAGCTTTCTTT.

This clone has a count of ten or more. The chain combines TRBV6-6 with TRBJ2-7, with a weak D call TRBD1 (6 bases). V dropped 4 bases and J dropped 1 base, with 8 bases sitting between them. The CDR3 sequence is 13 residues long. CDR1 and CDR2 from the germline V gene are MNHNY and SVGAGI (reference sequence). The CDR3 nucleotides are TGTGCCAGCAGTTTCGGACAGTCCTACGAGCAGTACTTC. Its protein product is CASSFGQSYEQYF.

This clone has a count of ten or more. This sequence joins TRBV6-1 and TRBJ2-5, with D possibly matching TRBD1 (6 bases). This CDR3 is built from 11 residues. Germline V gene sequence: CDR1 MNHNS, CDR2 SASEGT. Trimming stripped 9 bases from V and 2 bases from J, with 7 bases between. The CDR3: CASRGQETQYF. The CDR3, as DNA: TGTGCCAGTAGGGGGCAAGAGACCCAGTACTTC.

At least ten counts were recorded for this clone. This sequence joins TRBV30 and TRBJ2-6; D may be TRBD2 (6 bases). The germline V gene encodes CDR1 GTSNPN and CDR2 SVGIG (reference sequence). V gave up 0 bases and J gave up 1 base, with 7 bases separating them. The CDR3 covers 15 residues. As DNA, the CDR3 is TGTGCCTGGAGTGTCGGAGGGTCTGGGGCCAACGTCCTGACTTTC. Its protein is CAWSVGGSGANVLTF.

This clone has just a few counts. J is TRBJ2-4 and V is TRBV28; D unclear. Germline CDR1 MDHEN, CDR2 SYDVKM. The ends were cut back, 5 bases at V and 1 base at J, with 21 bases in the middle. CDR3 length: 18 amino acids. The CDR3 coding sequence is TGTGCCAGCAGTACCCCAAGATCCATCGAGTTCGCCAAAAACATTCAGTACTTC. Its protein product is CASSTPRSIEFAKNIQYF.

This clone showed up many times. The rearrangement uses TRBV19 and TRBJ1-2, with 7 bases aligning to TRBD1. The CDR3 runs 15 residues. V lost 4 bases to trimming and J lost 2 bases; unmatched junction nucleotides: 7. Germline V CDR1 and CDR2: LNHDA, SQIVND (reference sequence). The CDR3 loop reads CASSTRRGRNYGYTF. The CDR3 DNA reads TGTGCCAGTAGTACCCGTAGGGGGCGAAACTATGGCTACACCTTC.

Remarks on this clone: A much larger clonotype is one base distant, so this may be a read error. The chain joins TRBV19 to TRBJ2-1, with D possibly TRBD1 on 6 matching bases. Per germline, CDR1 LNHDA and CDR2 SQIVND (reference sequence). V shed 4 bases and J shed 0 bases, with 28 bases lying between them. The CDR3 loop spans 21 amino acids. Here the CDR3 reads CASSKPGQGHSGLSSYNEQFF. For the CDR3, the DNA is TGTGCCAGTAGTAAACCGGGACAAGGCCACTCGGGCCTAAGCTCCTACAATGAGCAGTTCTTC.

This clone was observed at least ten times. J is TRBJ1-2 and V is TRBV28; a possible D gene is TRBD1 (6 bases). The ends were cut back, 8 bases at V and 4 bases at J, with 11 bases in the middle. CDR1 MDHEN and CDR2 SYDVKM come from the germline V gene. This CDR3 is 12 amino acids long. CDR3: CASSPGAYGYTF. Written as DNA, the CDR3 is TGTGCCAGCTCGCCAGGGGCCTATGGCTACACCTTC.

On this clone: Its ends do not fully match the called genes, so a read error is possible. The V and J genes are TRBV2 and TRBJ1-6; D might be TRBD1 (6 bases). The CDR3 consists of 15 residues. Germline V gene data show CDR1 as SNHLY and CDR2 as FYNNEI. The CDR3 region has the DNA TGTGCCAGTTTACCGGAGGGGGACTATTATTCACCCCTCCACTTT. This codes for CASLPEGDYYSPLHF. Filled out from reference TRBV2 and TRBJ1-6, the complete variable domain reads EPEVTQTPSHQVTQMGQEVILRCVPISNHLYFYWYRQILGQKVEFLVSFYNNEISEKSEIFDDQFSVERPDGSNFTLKIRSTKLEDSAMYFCASLPEGDYYSPLHFGNGTRLTVT.

This clone showed up many times. The DNA of the CDR3 is TGTGCCAGCAGCCTCCCGCTAGGGGACTACGCTGAAGCTTTCTTT. It specifies CASSLPLGDYAEAFF. The J gene is TRBJ1-1, the V gene TRBV5-4, with D perhaps TRBD1 (5 bases). Germline CDR1 SGHNT, CDR2 YYREEE (reference sequence). This CDR3 comprises 15 residues. The germline V and J ends were trimmed by 4 bases and 6 bases, with 19 bases remaining between them.